Listed here are 13 T cell receptor beta chains from one sample, sequenced in a study of OX40 agonist ivuxolimab in advanced cancers. Sequencing was performed with immunoSEQ multiplex PCR; in TCRdb, only in-frame clones are kept and a portion is missing. The sample includes roughly 64,000 clones, about 83% of them seen just once. Sequenced here: CD4+ or CD8+ T cells sorted from blood, sampled in a trial of the OX40 agonist ivuxolimab. These receptors originate from an adult with an advanced solid tumor such as melanoma, head and neck, liver or kidney cancer.

The gene calls are TRBV5-1 and TRBJ2-3, with 9 bases identical to TRBD2. Unmatched junction bases numbered 9, after V lost 2 bases and J lost 5 bases. The germline V gene encodes CDR1 SGHRS and CDR2 YFSETQ. CDR3 length: 16 amino acids. CDR3 DNA: TGCGCCAGCAGCTTCGTCGCGGGAGGGCCCGTAGATACGCAGTATTTT. Translation: CASSFVAGGPVDTQYF.

The genes are TRBV5-1 and TRBJ1-4; no clear D gene. The V gene lost 5 bases and the J gene lost 1 base, with 9 bases spanning the gap. This CDR3 is built from 14 residues. The germline V gene has CDR1 SGHRS and CDR2 YFSETQ. The CDR3 sequence: CASRRAVTNEKLFF. For the CDR3, the DNA is TGCGCCAGCAGGCGGGCGGTAACTAATGAAAAACTGTTTTTT.

This clone occurred once. The rearrangement joins TRBV18 to TRBJ2-5; D remains unclear. The CDR3 length is 13 residues. V was pared by 4 bases and J by 5 bases, with 11 bases between. Germline V CDR1 and CDR2: KGHSH, LQKENI. The CDR3 spells CASSQGFGETQYF. The CDR3 DNA is TGTGCCAGCTCACAGGGCTTTGGGGAGACCCAGTACTTC.

The chain recombines TRBV27 with TRBJ2-1; D remains unclear. The germline V and J ends were trimmed by 1 base and 9 bases, with 13 bases remaining between them. This CDR3 has 14 amino acids. CDR1 is MNHEY and CDR2 is SMNVEV in the germline V gene (reference sequence). CDR3 protein: CASSLYTRSGEQFF. The CDR3 region has the DNA TGTGCCAGCAGTTTATACACACGCTCTGGTGAGCAGTTCTTC.

The chain employs TRBV2 and TRBJ1-5; TRBD1 is a possible D gene (5 bases). Germline lookup yields CDR1 SNHLY and CDR2 FYNNEI. The CDR3 covers 15 residues. V was shortened by 7 bases and J by 6 bases, with 19 bases between the two germline ends. CDR3 nucleotide sequence: TGTGCCAGCACCGAGACGGGCCCCGGGGGTCAGCCCCAGCATTTT. Amino acids: CASTETGPGGQPQHF.

The rearrangement uses TRBV30 and TRBJ2-1; 11 bases line up with TRBD2. The CDR3 spans 13 residues. The V gene's germline CDR1 is GTSNPN and CDR2 SVGIG (reference sequence). V shed 5 bases and J 9 bases; nucleotides not matched to a gene: 6. CDR3 nucleotide sequence: TGTGCCTGGGGGACTAGCGGCCAGGGTGAGCAGTTCTTC. This translates into CAWGTSGQGEQFF.

Notes on this clone: The sample carries other DNA sequences with the same CDR3. V is TRBV5-1 and J is TRBJ2-3; D unresolved. The CDR3 runs 13 residues. Germline CDR1 reads SGHRS; CDR2 reads YFSETQ. Trimming took 0 bases from V and 1 from J, leaving 3 bases between them. The CDR3: CASSLAGTDTQYF. The DNA of the CDR3 is TGCGCCAGCAGCTTGGCAGGCACAGATACGCAGTATTTT.

The chain is built from TRBV5-1 and TRBJ1-1, with a possible D match to TRBD1 (6 bases). V was shortened by 0 bases and J by 6 bases, with 12 bases between the two germline ends. Germline V lookup: CDR1 SGHRS, CDR2 YFSETQ. CDR3 length: 14 amino acids. The CDR3 protein is CASSLAPGGPEAFF. The CDR3 DNA sequence: TGCGCCAGCAGCTTGGCCCCGGGGGGCCCTGAAGCTTTCTTT.

The chain combines TRBV11-3 with TRBJ2-1; 11 nucleotides line up with TRBD1. This CDR3 has 14 residues. V shed 2 bases, J shed 8 bases, and the junction held 2 bases outside the gene matches. CDR1 and CDR2 (germline): SGHNT, YENEEA. This CDR3 reads CASSLRDRGDEQFF. The CDR3 coding sequence is TGTGCCAGCAGCTTAAGGGACAGGGGGGATGAGCAGTTCTTC.

A single count supports this clone. CDR3 in DNA: TGTGCCAGCTCAAGTTCCAGGAACTATGGCTACACCTTC. Protein: CASSSSRNYGYTF. The chain recombines TRBV18 with TRBJ1-2; D remains unclear. Trimming shortened V by 5 bases and J by 2 bases, and 9 bases separated the two germline ends. Germline V gene data show CDR1 as KGHSH and CDR2 as LQKENI. The CDR3 is made up of 13 amino acids.

The chain is built from TRBV30 and TRBJ1-2; possible D gene TRBD1, 5 bases. Trimming removed 0 bases at V and 4 bases at J, with 12 bases between. This CDR3 spans 14 amino acids. Per germline, CDR1 GTSNPN and CDR2 SVGIG (reference sequence). CDR3 in amino acids: CAWSVTGHFYGYTF. In nucleotides, the CDR3 is TGTGCCTGGAGTGTAACCGGACATTTCTATGGCTACACCTTC.

The chain combines TRBV29-1 with TRBJ1-2; D might be TRBD1 (5 bases). The CDR3 totals 14 residues. Germline CDR1 is SQVTM and CDR2 is ANQGSEA. V dropped 4 bases and J dropped 2 bases, with 14 bases sitting between them. The CDR3 protein is CSVVRQKVNYGYTF. CDR3 coding DNA: TGCAGCGTTGTGCGACAGAAAGTCAACTATGGCTACACCTTC.

The chain has TRBV19 and TRBJ1-1; D is ambiguous. V was shortened by 4 bases and J by 0 bases, with 12 bases between the two germline ends. The CDR3 length is 15 residues. CDR1 and CDR2 from the germline V gene are LNHDA and SQIVND (reference sequence). CDR3 sequence: CASSRVDSMNTEAFF. CDR3 bases: TGTGCCAGTAGTAGGGTAGACTCAATGAACACTGAAGCTTTCTTT.